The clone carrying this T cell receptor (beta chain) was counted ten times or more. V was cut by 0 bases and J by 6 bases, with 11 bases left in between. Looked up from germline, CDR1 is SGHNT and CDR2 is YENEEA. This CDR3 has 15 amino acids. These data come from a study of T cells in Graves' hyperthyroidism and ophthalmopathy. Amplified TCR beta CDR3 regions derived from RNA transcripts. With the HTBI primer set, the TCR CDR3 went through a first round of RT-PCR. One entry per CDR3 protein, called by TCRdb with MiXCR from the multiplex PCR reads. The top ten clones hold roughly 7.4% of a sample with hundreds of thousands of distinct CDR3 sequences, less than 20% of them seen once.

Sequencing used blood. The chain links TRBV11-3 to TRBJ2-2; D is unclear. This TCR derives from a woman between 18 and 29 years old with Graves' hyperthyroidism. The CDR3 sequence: CASSLDRVYPGELFF. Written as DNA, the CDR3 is TGTGCCAGCAGCTTAGATCGCGTTTACCCCGGGGAGCTGTTTTTT.